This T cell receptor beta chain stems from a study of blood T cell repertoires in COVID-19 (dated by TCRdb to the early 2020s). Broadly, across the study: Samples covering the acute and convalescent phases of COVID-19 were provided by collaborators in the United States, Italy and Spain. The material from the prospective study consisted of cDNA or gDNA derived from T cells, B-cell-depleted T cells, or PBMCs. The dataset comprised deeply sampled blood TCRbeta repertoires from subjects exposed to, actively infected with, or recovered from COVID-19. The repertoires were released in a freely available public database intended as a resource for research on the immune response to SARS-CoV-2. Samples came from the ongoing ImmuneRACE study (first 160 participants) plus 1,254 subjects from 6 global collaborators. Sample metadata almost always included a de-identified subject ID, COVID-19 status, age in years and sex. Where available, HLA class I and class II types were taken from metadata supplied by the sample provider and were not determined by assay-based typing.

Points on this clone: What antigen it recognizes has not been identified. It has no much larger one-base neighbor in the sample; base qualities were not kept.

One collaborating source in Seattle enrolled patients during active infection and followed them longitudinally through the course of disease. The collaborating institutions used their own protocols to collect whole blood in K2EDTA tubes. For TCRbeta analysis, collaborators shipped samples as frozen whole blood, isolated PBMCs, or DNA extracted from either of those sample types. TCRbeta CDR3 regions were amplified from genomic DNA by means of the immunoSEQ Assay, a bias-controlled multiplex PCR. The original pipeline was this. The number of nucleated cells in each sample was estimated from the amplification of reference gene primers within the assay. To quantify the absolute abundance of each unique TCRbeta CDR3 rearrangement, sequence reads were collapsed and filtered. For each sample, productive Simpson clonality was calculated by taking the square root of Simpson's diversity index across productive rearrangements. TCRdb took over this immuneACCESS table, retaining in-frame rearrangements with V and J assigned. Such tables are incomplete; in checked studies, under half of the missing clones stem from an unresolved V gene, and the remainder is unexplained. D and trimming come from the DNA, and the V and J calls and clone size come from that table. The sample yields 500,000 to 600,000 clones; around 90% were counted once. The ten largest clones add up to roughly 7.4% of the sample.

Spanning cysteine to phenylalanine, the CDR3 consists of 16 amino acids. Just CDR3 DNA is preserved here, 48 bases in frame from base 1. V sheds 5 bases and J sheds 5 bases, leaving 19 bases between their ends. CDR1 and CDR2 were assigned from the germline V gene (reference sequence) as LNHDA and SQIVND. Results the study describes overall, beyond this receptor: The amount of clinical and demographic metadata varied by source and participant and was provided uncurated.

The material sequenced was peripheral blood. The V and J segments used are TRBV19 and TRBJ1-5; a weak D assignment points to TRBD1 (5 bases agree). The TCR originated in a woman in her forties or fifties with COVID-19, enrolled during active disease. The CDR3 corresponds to CASSPRERGWDQPQHF. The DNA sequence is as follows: TGTGCCAGTAGTCCCAGGGAAAGGGGTTGGGATCAGCCCCAGCATTTT.